A selection of T cell receptor beta chains follows, all from one sample in a study of T cell changes during pregnancy in multiple sclerosis. TCRdb's table, derived via immunoSEQ multiplex PCR, lists solely in-frame clones and lacks some. The table includes under 35,000 clones, more than 70% detected once. Material: CD8+ T cells from peripheral blood mononuclear cells, obtained after pregnancy. The receptors derive from a female donor with multiple sclerosis, enrolled in a pregnancy study. Both conserved end residues are trimmed from each CDR3.

length,V,J,CDR3
14,TRBV5-1,TRBJ1-1,ASSLGLRGGNTEAF
12,TRBV27,TRBJ1-2,ASSFGGANYGYT
16,TRBV11-2,TRBJ2-7,ASSPRDRWESSYGEQY
14,TRBV6-1,TRBJ2-6,ASSETGVSGANVLT
10,TRBV29-1,TRBJ1-1,SAQQGGTEAF
15,TRBV7-9,TRBJ2-3,ASSLARGPGPTDTQY
17,TRBV7-9,TRBJ2-2,ASSLLAGGPISNTGELF
13,TRBV28,TRBJ2-5,ASSLVGAFQETQY
11,TRBV27,TRBJ2-5,ASSLGARETQY
14,TRBV7-2,TRBJ2-7,ASSFPPGLPIYEQY
12,TRBV19,TRBJ2-7,ASSADRIPYEQY
14,TRBV9,TRBJ1-5,ASSQNSDRGLQPQH
16,TRBV12-5,TRBJ2-2,ASGLSGGPGHHTGELF
13,TRBV19,TRBJ2-7,ASSIDSQVSYEQY
14,TRBV19,TRBJ1-2,ASSIARGGARYGYT
12,TRBV7-9,TRBJ2-3,ASSLGPTVDTQY
13,TRBV19,TRBJ1-3,ASSSPWSLGNTIY
12,TRBV6-5,TRBJ1-5,ASSNRGVRQPQH
14,TRBV6-4,TRBJ2-2,ASSDSAGTNTGELF
15,TRBV5-1,TRBJ2-3,ASSPGRRTTSTDTQY
14,TRBV7-9,TRBJ2-5,ASYDRGPSNQETQY
13,TRBV5-4,TRBJ2-7,ASSLGRGPTYEQY
11,TRBV27,TRBJ1-2,ASKHRGGYGYT
10,TRBV29-1,TRBJ2-2,SVGTGDGELF
14,TRBV7-6,TRBJ1-6,ASSLGPGQKNSPLH
11,TRBV30,TRBJ2-1,AGSVVTYNEQF
12,TRBV9,TRBJ1-5,ASSLQGEAQPQH
13,TRBV6-4,TRBJ2-3,ASSARTSGTDTQY
13,TRBV27,TRBJ2-7,ASSLLAGAGYEQY
12,TRBV28,TRBJ2-7,ASSLRDKTYEQY
12,TRBV6-1,TRBJ1-1,ASSDEGGDTEAF
13,TRBV6-1,TRBJ2-1,ASSKVAGEYNEQF
10,TRBV30,TRBJ1-1,AWSVSGAEAF
13,TRBV6-1,TRBJ2-1,ASSEASGGANEQF
13,TRBV7-9,TRBJ1-2,ASSPKGDRVYGYT
10,TRBV30,TRBJ1-1,AWSAPRGEAF
15,TRBV7-9,TRBJ1-1,ASSPVGLASANDEAF
11,TRBV5-5,TRBJ2-7,ASSEGAGWEQY
14,TRBV5-1,TRBJ2-7,ASSFTKDSPSYEQY
10,TRBV7-9,TRBJ1-5,ASSQGVRPQH
11,TRBV6-4,TRBJ2-1,ASSDSIGDEQF
12,TRBV27,TRBJ1-4,ASTQTGGSEKLF
14,TRBV25-1,TRBJ1-2,ASSENGQGWGYGYT
14,TRBV7-2,TRBJ2-3,ASSLWTSGGADTQY
13,TRBV11-2,TRBJ2-7,ASSFGLGQIYEQY
12,TRBV5-6,TRBJ1-1,ASSRTGLYTEAF